The 14 T cell receptor beta chains reported below all come from one sample, sequenced in a study of cytomegalovirus exposure and HLA in healthy donors (dated by TCRdb to about 2017). To prepare the library, the immunoSEQ multiplex PCR assay was applied. The multiplex PCR relied on a mix of 60 forward primers for TCR Vbeta segments and 13 reverse primers for TCR Jbeta segments. TCRdb obtained this table from immuneACCESS and retained in-frame rearrangements with V and J assigned. These tables miss some clones; where compared with another copy, unresolved V genes account for less than half of the shortfall, and the remainder is unexplained. The sample records over 120,000 clones, roughly 10% of which are singletons. Less than 2% of the sample is taken by the ten largest. The sample comprised PBMCs. These receptors all come from a man aged 50-59 years in good health and CMV-seronegative.

The J gene is TRBJ2-7, the V gene TRBV6-1; the D is unclear. The V and J ends lost 7 bases and 2 bases respectively, with 15 bases between them. This CDR3 region has 14 residues. Germline-derived CDR1 and CDR2 are MNHNS and SASEGT. In DNA, the CDR3 is TGTGCCAGCACGTTGGCCGTCTTGACCTACGAGCAGTACTTC. The encoded protein is CASTLAVLTYEQYF.

A few counts support this clone. The rearrangement joins TRBV10-1 to TRBJ2-3, with 9 bases matching TRBD1. Germline V gives CDR1 WNHNN, CDR2 SYGVQD (reference sequence). This CDR3 has 16 residues. With V trimmed by 2 bases and J by 2 bases, 5 bases remained unmatched. The CDR3 reads CASSEEGQGNTDTQYF. In DNA form, the CDR3 reads TGCGCCAGCAGTGAGGAAGGACAGGGGAACACAGATACGCAGTATTTT.

The CDR3 DNA is TGTGCCAGCAGTCCCTACAGGATCCGGGACACTGAAGCTTTCTTT. It translates to CASSPYRIRDTEAFF. The rearrangement joins TRBV28 to TRBJ1-1, with a tentative D call TRBD1 (5 bases). The CDR3 runs 15 residues. The ends were cut back, 5 bases at V and 3 bases at J, with 16 bases in the middle. Germline values: CDR1 MDHEN, CDR2 SYDVKM.

The chain carries TRBV19 and TRBJ1-5; 8 positions match TRBD1. Germline assignment: CDR1 LNHDA and CDR2 SQIVND (reference sequence). After removal of 3 bases from V and 5 bases from J, the junction contained 6 bases not matched to a gene. The CDR3 is 15 residues long. The CDR3 DNA is TGTGCCAGTAGTATCCCTGGGACAGGAGATCAGCCCCAGCATTTT. The encoded protein is CASSIPGTGDQPQHF. Looking up the rest from reference TRBV19 and TRBJ1-5 gives the full variable domain: DGGITQSPKYLFRKEGQNVTLSCEQNLNHDAMYWYRQDPGQGLRLIYYSQIVNDFQKGDIAEGYSVSREKKESFPLTVTSAQKNPTAFYLCASSIPGTGDQPQHFGDGTRLSIL.

This clone was seen only a few times. The rearrangement links TRBV18 to TRBJ1-4; 9 nucleotides agree with TRBD1. Per the germline V gene, CDR1 is KGHSH and CDR2 is LQKENI. Unmatched junction bases numbered 18, after V lost 5 bases and J lost 8 bases. The CDR3 has 18 residues. CDR3 in DNA: TGTGCCAGCTCAACTGCTGGGGGACAGGGATACCATTACGAAAAACTGTTTTTT. This codes for CASSTAGGQGYHYEKLFF.

This clone was recorded a few times. This chain connects TRBV19 to TRBJ1-1; 8 bases map to TRBD1. Germline V CDR1 and CDR2: LNHDA, SQIVND (reference sequence). CDR3 length: 15 amino acids. J gave up 7 bases and V 4 bases, and 11 bases lay outside the gene matches. CDR3 bases: TGTGCCAGTAGTACATCCCGGACAGGGCTGGATGAAGCTTTCTTT. It translates to CASSTSRTGLDEAFF.

This clone was found a few times. This sequence joins TRBV7-3 and TRBJ1-1; perhaps TRBD1 as D (5 bases). The germline V gene encodes CDR1 SGHTA and CDR2 FQGTGA. Trimming took 4 bases from V and 1 from J, leaving 10 bases between them. The CDR3 is made up of 14 amino acids. CDR3 amino acids: CASSWGGTNTEAFF. The CDR3 coding sequence is TGTGCCAGCAGCTGGGGGGGGACGAACACTGAAGCTTTCTTT.

The chain links TRBV7-2 to TRBJ1-4, with D uncertain. The germline V gene encodes CDR1 SGHTA and CDR2 FQGNSA. This CDR3 comprises 15 residues. Trimming cost V 1 base and J 0 bases, with 6 bases left between them. This chain's CDR3 is CASSLDIATNEKLFF. CDR3 DNA sequence: TGTGCCAGCAGCTTAGACATTGCAACTAATGAAAAACTGTTTTTT.

The chain couples TRBV5-1 to TRBJ1-3; D uncertain. Germline V lookup: CDR1 SGHRS, CDR2 YFSETQ. This CDR3 has 18 residues. Trimming stripped 3 bases from V and 0 bases from J, with 19 bases between. CDR3 in DNA: TGCGCCAGCAGCTCAACCTTCTCCGGGTCAAGCTCTGGAAACACCATATATTTT. It specifies CASSSTFSGSSSGNTIYF.

The rearrangement joins TRBV30 to TRBJ1-3, with unresolved D. The CDR3 consists of 10 residues. Per the germline V gene, CDR1 is GTSNPN and CDR2 is SVGIG (reference sequence). V lost 2 bases to trimming and J lost 7 bases, with 3 bases between them. CDR3: CAWSLNTIYF. DNA of the CDR3: TGTGCCTGGAGTCTCAACACCATATATTTT.

This clone has only a few counts. The sample holds other DNA sequences that translate to the same CDR3. CDR3 protein: CASSQGQSYEQYF. DNA of the CDR3: TGTGCCAGCAGTCAGGGACAGTCCTACGAGCAGTACTTC. V is TRBV6-5 and J is TRBJ2-7; 7 bases map to TRBD1. Germline-derived CDR1 and CDR2 are MNHEY and SVGAGI. This CDR3 region has 13 residues. J lost 1 base, V lost 5 bases, and 2 bases had no gene match.

In this sample, this clone turned up a few times. This chain joins TRBV7-2 and TRBJ1-4; unclear D gene. The germline V and J ends were trimmed by 5 bases and 8 bases, with 18 bases remaining between them. This CDR3 comprises 15 residues. Germline lookup yields CDR1 SGHTA and CDR2 FQGNSA. The CDR3 nucleotides are TGTGCCAGCAGCCCGCGGAATGGCCTTTGGGAAAAACTGTTTTTT. This translates into CASSPRNGLWEKLFF.

The rearrangement links TRBV4-2 to TRBJ2-5, with TRBD2 as a possible D gene (6 bases). With the DNA end fitting TRBJ2-7 better, the J assignment may be wrong. Germline CDR1 reads LGHNA; CDR2 reads YNFKEQ. The CDR3 has 15 amino acids. CDR3 DNA: TGTGCCAGCAGCCAAGGGAGGGCAGGGTCCTACGAGCAGTACTTC. Its protein is CASSQGRAGSYEQYF.

V and J are TRBV6-1 and TRBJ2-3, with 8 nucleotides matching TRBD2. Germline V gene sequence: CDR1 MNHNS, CDR2 SASEGT. The CDR3 loop spans 15 amino acids. Unmatched junction bases numbered 4, after V lost 4 bases and J lost 1 base. CDR3 nucleotides: TGTGCCAGCAGTGTCGGGGGGGCCGGCACAGATACGCAGTATTTT. Protein sequence: CASSVGGAGTDTQYF.